This TCR beta chain was sequenced for a study of OX40 agonist ivuxolimab in advanced cancers. Assay: immunoSEQ multiplex PCR; the TCRdb copy retains only in-frame clones and omits some. Altogether over 40,000 clones are present, more than 70% being singletons, with the ten largest covering 4.5% to 5.5%. There are 16 residues in the CDR3. V was clipped by 7 bases and J by 0 bases; unmatched bases: 10. This specimen was CD4+ or CD8+ T cells sorted from blood, taken in a trial of the OX40 agonist ivuxolimab. This receptor was obtained from an adult with an advanced solid tumor such as melanoma, head and neck, liver or kidney cancer. The rearrangement joins TRBV23-1 to TRBJ2-7, with 9 bases lining up with TRBD2. TRBV23-1 is treated as an ORF (open reading frame) with a function not yet certain. The CDR3 sequence is CASTSRAGGNSYEQYF. The DNA for the CDR3 is TGCGCCAGCACCTCAAGAGCGGGAGGTAACTCCTACGAGCAGTACTTC.